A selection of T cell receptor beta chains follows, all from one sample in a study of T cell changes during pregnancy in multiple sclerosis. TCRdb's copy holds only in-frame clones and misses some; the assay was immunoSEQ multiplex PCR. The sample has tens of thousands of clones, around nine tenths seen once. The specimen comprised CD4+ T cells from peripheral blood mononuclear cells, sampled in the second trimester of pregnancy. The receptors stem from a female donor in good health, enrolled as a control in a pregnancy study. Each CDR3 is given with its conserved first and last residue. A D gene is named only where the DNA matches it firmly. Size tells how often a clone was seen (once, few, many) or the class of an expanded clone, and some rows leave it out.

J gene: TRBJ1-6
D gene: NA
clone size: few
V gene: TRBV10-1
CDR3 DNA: TGCGCCAGCAACCGATGGAGGACCTATAATTCACCCCTCCACTTT
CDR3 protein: CASNRWRTYNSPLHF

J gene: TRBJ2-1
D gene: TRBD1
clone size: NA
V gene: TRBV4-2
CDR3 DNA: TGTGCCAGCAGCCAAGCGAGACAGGGATACAATGAGCAGTTCTTC
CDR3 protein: CASSQARQGYNEQFF

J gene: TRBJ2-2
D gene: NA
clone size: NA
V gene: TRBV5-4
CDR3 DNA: TGTGCCAGCAGGGGCAGCCAGAACACCGGGGAGCTGTTTTTT
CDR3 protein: CASRGSQNTGELFF

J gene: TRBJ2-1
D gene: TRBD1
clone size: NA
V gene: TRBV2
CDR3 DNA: TGTGCCAGCAGTGCCGGGACAGCGTACAATGAGCAGTTCTTC
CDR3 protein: CASSAGTAYNEQFF

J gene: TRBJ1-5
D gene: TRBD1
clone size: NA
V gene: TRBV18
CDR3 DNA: TGTGCCAGCTCCCCGGACAGGGGCGACAATCAGCCCCAGCATTTT
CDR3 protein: CASSPDRGDNQPQHF

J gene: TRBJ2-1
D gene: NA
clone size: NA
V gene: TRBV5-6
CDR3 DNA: TGTGCCAGCAGCTTGGTTGGACAGTATAACAATGAGCAGTTCTTC
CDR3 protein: CASSLVGQYNNEQFF

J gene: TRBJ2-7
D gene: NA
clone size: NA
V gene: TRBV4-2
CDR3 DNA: TGTGCCAGCAGCCAAGAAACTAGTCCCCAGGGGCACGGGCAGTACTTC
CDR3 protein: CASSQETSPQGHGQYF

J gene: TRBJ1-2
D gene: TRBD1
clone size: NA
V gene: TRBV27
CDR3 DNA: TGTGCCAGCAGTTTATCTCCCCTTGGGACAGGTACTCTTGGCTACACCTTC
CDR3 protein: CASSLSPLGTGTLGYTF

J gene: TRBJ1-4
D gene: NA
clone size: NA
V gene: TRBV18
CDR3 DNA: TGTGCCAGCTCACCAGCCGGGGAAAAACTGTTTTTT
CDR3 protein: CASSPAGEKLFF

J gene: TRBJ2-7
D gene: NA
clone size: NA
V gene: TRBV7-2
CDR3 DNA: TGTGCCAGCAGCTTATCGGGACTCAACTACGAGCAGTACTTC
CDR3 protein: CASSLSGLNYEQYF

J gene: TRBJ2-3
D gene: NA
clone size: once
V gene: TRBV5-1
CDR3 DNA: TGCGCCAGCAGCTTGACAGGGATGAGCACAGATACGCAGTATTTT
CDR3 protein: CASSLTGMSTDTQYF

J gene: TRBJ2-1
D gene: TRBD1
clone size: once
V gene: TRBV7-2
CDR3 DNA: TGTGCCAGCAGCCGGGACAGGGGTTGGAATGAGCAGTTCTTC
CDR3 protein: CASSRDRGWNEQFF

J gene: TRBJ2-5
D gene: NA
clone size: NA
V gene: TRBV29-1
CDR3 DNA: TGCAGCGGGGCTCTGTACCAAGAGACCCAGTACTTC
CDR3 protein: CSGALYQETQYF

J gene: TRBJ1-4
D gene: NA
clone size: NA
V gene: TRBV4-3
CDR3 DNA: TGCGCCAGCAGCCAAGATGGGCCGTATAATGAAAAACTGTTTTTT
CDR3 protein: CASSQDGPYNEKLFF

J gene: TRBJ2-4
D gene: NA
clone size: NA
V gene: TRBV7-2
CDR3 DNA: TGTGCCAGCAGCACGGGACTTCCAAAAAACATTCAGTACTTC
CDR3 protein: CASSTGLPKNIQYF

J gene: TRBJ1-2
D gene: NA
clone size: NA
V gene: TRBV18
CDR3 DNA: TGTGCCAGCTCACCGGGCCTCTATGGCTACACCTTC
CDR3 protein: CASSPGLYGYTF

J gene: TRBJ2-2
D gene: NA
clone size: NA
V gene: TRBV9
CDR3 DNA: TGTGCCAGCAGCGACGCTACAGGGACCGGGGAGCTGTTTTTT
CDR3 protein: CASSDATGTGELFF

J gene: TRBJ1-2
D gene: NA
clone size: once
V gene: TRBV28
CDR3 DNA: TGTGCCAGCAGTTTGCGGGGGCCCTATGGCTACACCTTC
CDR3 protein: CASSLRGPYGYTF

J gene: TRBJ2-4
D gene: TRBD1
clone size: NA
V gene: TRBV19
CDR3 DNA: TGTGCCAGTACCAGACAGGGGGGAAACATTCAGTACTTC
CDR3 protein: CASTRQGGNIQYF

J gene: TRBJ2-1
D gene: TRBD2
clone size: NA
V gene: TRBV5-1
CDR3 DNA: TGCGCCAGCAGCTTGGTACTCGCGGGGGGGCAGGGCGAGCAGTTCTTC
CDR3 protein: CASSLVLAGGQGEQFF

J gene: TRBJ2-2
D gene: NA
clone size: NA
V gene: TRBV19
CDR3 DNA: TGTGCCACCAGGCAGGACGGGGGTAACACCGGGGAGCTGTTTTTT
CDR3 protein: CATRQDGGNTGELFF

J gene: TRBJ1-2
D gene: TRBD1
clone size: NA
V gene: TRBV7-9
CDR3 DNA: TGTGCCAGCAGCCCACAGGGGATTAACTATGGCTACACCTTC
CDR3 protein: CASSPQGINYGYTF

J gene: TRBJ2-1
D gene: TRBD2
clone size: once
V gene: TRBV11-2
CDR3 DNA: TGTGCCAGCAGCTTGTCGGGGGGTAGGAATGAGCAGTTCTTC
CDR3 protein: CASSLSGGRNEQFF

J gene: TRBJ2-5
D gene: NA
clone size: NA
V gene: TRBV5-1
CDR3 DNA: TGCGCCAGCAGAGTGGGGACACTGCAAGAGACCCAGTACTTC
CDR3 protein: CASRVGTLQETQYF

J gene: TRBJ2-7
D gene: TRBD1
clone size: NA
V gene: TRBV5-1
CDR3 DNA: TGCGCCAGCAGCTCGACAGGGGGCTACGAGCAGTACTTC
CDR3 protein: CASSSTGGYEQYF

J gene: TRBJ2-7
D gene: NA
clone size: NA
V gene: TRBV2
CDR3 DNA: TGTGCCAGCACCAAGGGGGACACCTCCTACGAGCAGTACTTC
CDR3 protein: CASTKGDTSYEQYF

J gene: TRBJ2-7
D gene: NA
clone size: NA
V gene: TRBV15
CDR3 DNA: TGTGCCACCAGCAGAGACGGGAACTACGAGCAGTACTTC
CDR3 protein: CATSRDGNYEQYF

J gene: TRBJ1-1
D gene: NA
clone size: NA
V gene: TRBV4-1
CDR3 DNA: TGCGCCAGCAGCCCTTACCAGGGAAGGACTGAAGCTTTCTTT
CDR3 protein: CASSPYQGRTEAFF

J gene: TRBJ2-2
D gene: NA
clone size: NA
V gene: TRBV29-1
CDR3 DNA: TGCAGCGTAGGACAGAACACCGGGGAGCTGTTTTTT
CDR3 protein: CSVGQNTGELFF

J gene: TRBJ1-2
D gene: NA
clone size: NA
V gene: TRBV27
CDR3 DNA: TGTGCCAGCGATGGCGGATATGGCTACACCTTC
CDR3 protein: CASDGGYGYTF

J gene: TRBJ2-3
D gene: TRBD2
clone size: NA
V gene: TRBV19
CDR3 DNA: TGTGCCAGTAGTATGGGTCGGGGGGGCCTCACAGATACGCAGTATTTT
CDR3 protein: CASSMGRGGLTDTQYF

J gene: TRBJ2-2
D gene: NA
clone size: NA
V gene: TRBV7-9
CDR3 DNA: TGTGCCAGCAGCTTATTGGGGGCCGGCGGGGAGCTGTTTTTT
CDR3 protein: CASSLLGAGGELFF

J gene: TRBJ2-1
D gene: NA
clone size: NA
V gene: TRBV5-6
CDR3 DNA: TGTGCCAGCAGCTTTTGGGGGGGGGCCCGTTATGAGCAGTTCTTC
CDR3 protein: CASSFWGGARYEQFF

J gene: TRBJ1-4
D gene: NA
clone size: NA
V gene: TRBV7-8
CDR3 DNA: TGTGCCAGCAGCGAAACGACAGGCCCGCAGGAAAAACTGTTTTTT
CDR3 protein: CASSETTGPQEKLFF

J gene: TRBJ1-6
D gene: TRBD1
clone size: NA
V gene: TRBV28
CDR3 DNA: TGTGCCAGCAGTCACCATAGGACAGGGGGTAGTTCACCCCTCCACTTT
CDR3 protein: CASSHHRTGGSSPLHF

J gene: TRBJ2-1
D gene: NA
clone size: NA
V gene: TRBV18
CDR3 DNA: TGTGCCAGCTTGAGGGCCCCAGGCGATGAGCAGTTCTTC
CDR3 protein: CASLRAPGDEQFF

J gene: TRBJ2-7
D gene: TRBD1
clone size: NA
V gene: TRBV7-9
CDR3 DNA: TGTGCCAGCAGCTTAGATGCGGGACAGGGAACAATCGAGCAGTACTTC
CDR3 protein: CASSLDAGQGTIEQYF

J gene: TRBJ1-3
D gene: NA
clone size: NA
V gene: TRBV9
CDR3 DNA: TGTGCCAGCAGCGTAGTTGGGGGGGCCCGAAACACCATATATTTT
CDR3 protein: CASSVVGGARNTIYF

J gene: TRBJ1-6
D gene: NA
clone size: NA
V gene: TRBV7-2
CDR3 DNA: TGTGCCAGCAGCTTAGAGCCGGGGGGCGGCTTTAATTCACCCCTCCACTTT
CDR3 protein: CASSLEPGGGFNSPLHF

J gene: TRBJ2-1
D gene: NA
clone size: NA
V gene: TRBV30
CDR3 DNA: TGTGCCTTCCGCCGGGACTCCAATGAGCAGTTCTTC
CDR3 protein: CAFRRDSNEQFF

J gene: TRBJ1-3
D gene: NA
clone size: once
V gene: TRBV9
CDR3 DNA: TGTGCCAGCAGCGTAGTCGGAGGATGGATAGGGGGGGGCTCTGGAAACACCATATATTTT
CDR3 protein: CASSVVGGWIGGGSGNTIYF

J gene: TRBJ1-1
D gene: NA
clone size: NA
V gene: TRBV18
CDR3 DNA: TGTGCCAGCTCACCACTTCTAACGAGGGGAGGTCGGAGAGGGAACACTGAAGCTTTCTTT
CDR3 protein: CASSPLLTRGGRRGNTEAFF

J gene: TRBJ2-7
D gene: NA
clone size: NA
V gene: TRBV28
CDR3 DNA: TGTGCCAGCACGGGCGGGGGCCTTTACGAGCAGTACTTC
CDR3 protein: CASTGGGLYEQYF

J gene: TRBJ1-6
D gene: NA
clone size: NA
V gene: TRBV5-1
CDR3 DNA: TGCGCCAGCAGCGTGGATATGGCCTCACCCCTCCACTTT
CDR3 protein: CASSVDMASPLHF